This is a list of T cell receptor beta chains from one sample in a study of tumor and adjacent non-tumor tissue in lung cancer. MiXCR, applied by TCRdb to the multiplex PCR reads, yields one record per CDR3 protein. In the table there are roughly 90,000 distinct CDR3 sequences, more than 65% of which are singletons. The sequenced sample was distant non-tumor lung tissue. These receptors were collected from a woman aged 45-60 years with non-small cell lung cancer. Each CDR3 is given with its conserved first and last residue. D genes are given only for firm matches. Only part of the rows carry a size: once, few, many, or a class if the clone is expanded.

>TRBV12-3/TRBV12-4|NA|NA|TRBJ2-1
TGTGCCAGCAGCCTAGTGTCCGGGGATGAGCAGCTCTTC
CASSLVSGDEQLF
>TRBV6-1|once|NA|TRBJ2-1
TGTGCCACGGCTGGGGGTACGGGAGTTGCCTACAATAAGCAGTTCTTC
CATAGGTGVAYNKQFF
>TRBV12-3/TRBV12-4|NA|NA|TRBJ2-5
TGTGCCAGCAGTTCTTCCAAGGAGACCCAATACTTC
CASSSSKETQYF
>TRBV24-1|NA|NA|TRBJ1-5
TGTGCCACCAGTGATTTGCATAGTAAAACAGGTAATCTGCCCCAGCATTTT
CATSDLHSKTGNLPQHF
>TRBV28|NA|NA|TRBJ1-1
TGCGCCAGCATTTTAAGGCCCTTGAACACTGAAGCTTTCTTT
CASILRPLNTEAFF
>TRBV10-3|NA|NA|TRBJ1-1
TGTGCCATCGGTGGGGGAAGGGATGGAGACACTGAAGCTCTCTTT
CAIGGGRDGDTEALF
>TRBV4-2|NA|TRBD2|TRBJ2-5
TGTGTCAGCAGCCAAGTACCTAGCGGGAGTGTAGGAGCGACCCAGTACTTC
CVSSQVPSGSVGATQYF
>TRBV6-5|NA|NA|TRBJ1-1
TGTGCCGGCAACACCGTGGGGAAAGCTTTCTTT
CAGNTVGKAFF
>TRBV29-1|NA|NA|TRBJ2-2
TGCAGCGTTGAAGATGAAGGAACTGGCACGAGTTTTCCCGGGGAGCTGCTTTTT
CSVEDEGTGTSFPGELLF
>TRBV20-1|NA|NA|TRBJ2-1
TGCAGTCTTAGAGATTGGCGGAACTACAATGAGCAGTTCTTC
CSLRDWRNYNEQFF
>TRBV9|NA|NA|TRBJ2-5
TGTCCCAGCAGCAAAGGGACGCAGCAGCAGGAGACCCAGTACTTC
CPSSKGTQQQETQYF
>TRBV30|NA|NA|TRBJ1-1
TGTGCCAGGAGTGGGGCTGGTGGACACACTGGAGCTTTCTTT
CARSGAGGHTGAFF
>TRBV12-5|once|NA|TRBJ2-1
TGTGCTAGTGGCACTGGACGGGTCTCCTACAATGAGCGGTTCTTC
CASGTGRVSYNERFF
>TRBV12-3/TRBV12-4|NA|NA|TRBJ2-4
TGTGCCAACAGCTTAGGAGCGGTAGAAGGTGCGCCAATTTACTTC
CANSLGAVEGAPIYF
>TRBV11-2|NA|NA|TRBJ2-7
TGTGCCAGCATCTTAGAATCTAAAGCTCAACAGCACTTC
CASILESKAQQHF
>TRBV5-1|NA|NA|TRBJ2-1
TGCGCCAGCAGAATGGCCGGGGCCGAATACAATGAGCAGTTCTTC
CASRMAGAEYNEQFF
>TRBV7-3|NA|NA|TRBJ2-3
TGTGCCAGCAGCCCTACGAGCGGTACCGATACGCAGTATTTT
CASSPTSGTDTQYF
>TRBV21-1|NA|NA|TRBJ2-7
TGTGCCAGCAGCAAATGCGAGGTGATCGAGCAGTACTTC
CASSKCEVIEQYF
>TRBV12-3/TRBV12-4|NA|NA|TRBJ2-7
TGTCCCAGCAGACCCCACGACCACTACGAGCAGTACTTT
CPSRPHDHYEQYF
>TRBV11-2|NA|NA|TRBJ2-3
TGTGCCAACAGTTTCCCCCGTCTAGTTTTGACAGATACGCGGTATTTT
CANSFPRLVLTDTRYF
>TRBV7-8|NA|NA|TRBJ1-2
TGTGCCAGCAGCTTAGTTAAGATGGAAACAGGTCAATATGACTACATCTTC
CASSLVKMETGQYDYIF
>TRBV18|NA|NA|TRBJ1-2
TGTGCCAGCTCACCACCGGGGAATTCAAACTATGGCTACACCTTC
CASSPPGNSNYGYTF
>TRBV11-2|NA|NA|TRBJ1-1
TGTGTCAGCAGCCTTCGACAAGGGGCTGAAGCTTTCTTT
CVSSLRQGAEAFF
>TRBV7-9|many|NA|TRBJ2-3
TGTGCCAGCAGCCTAGGGACGGGAGATACGCAGTATTTT
CASSLGTGDTQYF
>TRBV6-1|NA|NA|TRBJ1-2
TGTGCCAGCATCCGAGTCGGGGGTGACTATGGCTACACCTTC
CASIRVGGDYGYTF
>TRBV6-5|NA|NA|TRBJ2-7
TGTGCCCGCAGTTACTCGGGCAGGGGGGGCTTCTACGAGCAGTACTTC
CARSYSGRGGFYEQYF
>TRBV6-1|NA|TRBD2|TRBJ2-5
TGTGCCAGCAGTGTGACGCGGGGGGAGATCAAGTACTTC
CASSVTRGEIKYF
>TRBV28|NA|NA|TRBJ2-7
TGTGCTAGCAGTTTCGGTTGGGGCAGGGACGAGCAGTACTTC
CASSFGWGRDEQYF
>TRBV5-1|NA|TRBD1|TRBJ2-3
TGCGCCAGCGGGACAGGGGGGTCAGATACGCAGTATTTT
CASGTGGSDTQYF
>TRBV6-5|NA|NA|TRBJ2-7
TGTGCCTGCTCCATCGGGAGCCACGTGCAGTACTTC
CACSIGSHVQYF
>TRBV6-5|NA|TRBD1|TRBJ2-1
TGTGCCAGCGCAGGGGGCGACAGCTACAATGAGCTGTTCTTC
CASAGGDSYNELFF
>TRBV6-5|NA|NA|TRBJ2-7
TGTGCCAGCAGTCTCCGACAGTATTACGAGCAGTACTTC
CASSLRQYYEQYF
>TRBV11-2|NA|TRBD2|TRBJ2-1
TGTACCAGCAACTTAGGGACTAGCTCGGGTGGTGGAATCAATGAGCAGTTTTTC
CTSNLGTSSGGGINEQFF
>TRBV11-1|NA|TRBD1|TRBJ2-5
TGCGCCAGCAGCTCGACGGGACAGGACCAATACTTC
CASSSTGQDQYF
>TRBV5-5|NA|NA|TRBJ2-7
TGTATCAGCAGGTACTCCATTTTCGACAGAGCCTACGAGCAATACTTC
CISRYSIFDRAYEQYF
>TRBV12-3/TRBV12-4|NA|NA|TRBJ2-1
TGTGTCAGCAGTATCCCGGGACGGAGATCTAATGAGCAGTTCTTC
CVSSIPGRRSNEQFF
>TRBV14|many|NA|TRBJ2-3
TGTGCCAGCAGCCAAGTCGGAGGGCGGACTAATAGCACAGATACGCAGTATTTT
CASSQVGGRTNSTDTQYF
>TRBV28|NA|TRBD2|TRBJ2-4
TGTGCCACGGGACTAGCTGGAGAACTAACCAGAAACATTCAGTACTTC
CATGLAGELTRNIQYF
>TRBV6-6|once|NA|TRBJ2-7
TGTGCCAGCATCACACAGGACTTCCCCTACGAGCAGTACTTC
CASITQDFPYEQYF
>TRBV29-1|NA|NA|TRBJ1-1
TGCAGCGATGAAGGGTCCCCGACCGCTTTAGACGCTGAAGCCTTCTTT
CSDEGSPTALDAEAFF
>TRBV4-1|NA|NA|TRBJ2-7
TGCGCCAGGAGCCAAGTAGGCTACGGGCAGTACTTC
CARSQVGYGQYF
>TRBV28|NA|NA|TRBJ2-6
TGTGCCAGCACTCCCAGCACCGGGACTCCAAGCTCTGGGGCCAACGTCCTGACTTTC
CASTPSTGTPSSGANVLTF
>TRBV12-3/TRBV12-4|NA|NA|TRBJ2-2
TGTGCCAGTAGTTTAACGGCGGGGTACGCCGGGGAGCTGTTTTTT
CASSLTAGYAGELFF
>TRBV4-2|medium-sized|NA|TRBJ2-1
TGTGCCAGCACCTTAAAGGGGCTGTCGAGCTCCTACAATGAGCAGTTCTTC
CASTLKGLSSSYNEQFF
>TRBV10-2|NA|NA|TRBJ1-1
TGCGCCAGCAGTGAGGCATGGATGAACACTGAAGTTTTCTTT
CASSEAWMNTEVFF
>TRBV6-2/TRBV6-3|NA|NA|TRBJ2-7
TGTGCCAGCAGTTACAGAAACGAGCAGTACTTC
CASSYRNEQYF